Listed below are T cell receptor beta chains from one sample, sequenced in a study of blood T cell repertoires in COVID-19. Sequencing was performed with immunoSEQ multiplex PCR; in TCRdb, only in-frame clones are kept and a portion is missing. The profile covers around 230,000 clones, with around 89% appearing a single time and roughly 2.7% taken by the ten largest. What was sequenced was PBMCs or T cells enriched from blood (not recorded which). Receptors originate from a woman in her 30s who had recovered from COVID-19. Each CDR3 is given with its conserved first and last residue. Fields, in order: D gene, V gene, clone size, J gene, CDR3 DNA, CDR3 protein. D genes are given only for firm matches. Not all rows give a size; the values are once, few, many and, for expanded clones, a class.

D gene: .
V gene: TRBV28
clone size: once
J gene: TRBJ1-2
CDR3 DNA: TGTGCCAGCAGTTTTTTGGACAGCCTTAAATATAACTATGGCTACACCTTC
CDR3 protein: CASSFLDSLKYNYGYTF

D gene: .
V gene: TRBV21-1
clone size: .
J gene: TRBJ2-2
CDR3 DNA: TGTGCCAGCAGCAAAGAATTAGTCCGGAGACTAGCGGGAAGTCACACCGGGGAGCTGTTTTTT
CDR3 protein: CASSKELVRRLAGSHTGELFF

D gene: .
V gene: TRBV4-1
clone size: .
J gene: TRBJ1-5
CDR3 DNA: TGCGCCAGCAGCCAAGGGGGGGTCAATCAGCCCCAGCATTTT
CDR3 protein: CASSQGGVNQPQHF

D gene: TRBD1
V gene: TRBV4-1
clone size: .
J gene: TRBJ1-1
CDR3 DNA: TGCGCCAGCAGCCTGACAGGGGATGAAGCTTTCTTT
CDR3 protein: CASSLTGDEAFF

D gene: TRBD2
V gene: TRBV10-3
clone size: few
J gene: TRBJ2-2
CDR3 DNA: TGTGCCATCAGTGCAGTAGCGGGGGGGACCGGGGAGCTGTTTTTT
CDR3 protein: CAISAVAGGTGELFF

D gene: TRBD1
V gene: TRBV19
clone size: few
J gene: TRBJ1-6
CDR3 DNA: TGTGCCAGTAGTACTCAGAGACAGGGATATAATTCACCCCTCCACTTT
CDR3 protein: CASSTQRQGYNSPLHF

D gene: .
V gene: TRBV2
clone size: .
J gene: TRBJ1-5
CDR3 DNA: TGTGCCAGCGGTGCCGTCGGGATGGGTCAGCCCCAGCATTTT
CDR3 protein: CASGAVGMGQPQHF

D gene: .
V gene: TRBV14
clone size: once
J gene: TRBJ1-2
CDR3 DNA: TGTGCCAGCAGCCAAGCAACAGGGTTGGGCGGCTACACCTTC
CDR3 protein: CASSQATGLGGYTF

D gene: TRBD1
V gene: TRBV6-1
clone size: .
J gene: TRBJ1-2
CDR3 DNA: TGTGCCAGCAGTGCAACCCGGGACAGGGGGCGCCATGGCTACACCTTC
CDR3 protein: CASSATRDRGRHGYTF

D gene: TRBD1
V gene: TRBV7-8
clone size: .
J gene: TRBJ1-1
CDR3 DNA: TGTGCCAGCAGCATGGACAGGGGGAACACTGAAGCTTTCTTT
CDR3 protein: CASSMDRGNTEAFF

D gene: TRBD1
V gene: TRBV18
clone size: .
J gene: TRBJ1-2
CDR3 DNA: TGTGCCAGCTCACCTGGACAGGAGGTTTATGGCTACACCTTC
CDR3 protein: CASSPGQEVYGYTF

D gene: .
V gene: TRBV28
clone size: .
J gene: TRBJ2-2
CDR3 DNA: TGTGCCAGCAGCCTTGCCGGGGGGCTAACCGGGGAGCTGTTTTTT
CDR3 protein: CASSLAGGLTGELFF

D gene: .
V gene: TRBV18
clone size: .
J gene: TRBJ2-7
CDR3 DNA: TGTGCCAGCTCACGGACAGTCTACGAGCAGTACTTC
CDR3 protein: CASSRTVYEQYF

D gene: .
V gene: TRBV7-9
clone size: .
J gene: TRBJ2-5
CDR3 DNA: TGTGCCAGCAGTTACGGGACTGACAAAGGGACCCAGTACTTC
CDR3 protein: CASSYGTDKGTQYF

D gene: TRBD1
V gene: TRBV10-3
clone size: .
J gene: TRBJ1-5
CDR3 DNA: TGTGCCATCAGTGAGACCGGGACAGGGGAATACCAGCCCCAGCATTTT
CDR3 protein: CAISETGTGEYQPQHF

D gene: TRBD1
V gene: TRBV11-3
clone size: few
J gene: TRBJ1-1
CDR3 DNA: TGTGCCAGCAGCTCGGGACAGACTGAAGCTTTCTTT
CDR3 protein: CASSSGQTEAFF

D gene: TRBD1
V gene: TRBV7-7
clone size: .
J gene: TRBJ2-2
CDR3 DNA: TGTGCCAGCAGCTTAGGAGGGGGCGGAACCGGGGAGCTGTTTTTT
CDR3 protein: CASSLGGGGTGELFF

D gene: TRBD1
V gene: TRBV7-9
clone size: few
J gene: TRBJ2-3
CDR3 DNA: TGTGCCAGCAGCTTTTCCCTTGTCGACAGGGGCACAGATACGCAGTATTTT
CDR3 protein: CASSFSLVDRGTDTQYF

D gene: .
V gene: TRBV2
clone size: .
J gene: TRBJ2-2
CDR3 DNA: TGTGCCAGCAGTCCGTGGACAGCCGGGAACACCGGGGAGCTGTTTTTT
CDR3 protein: CASSPWTAGNTGELFF

D gene: .
V gene: TRBV6-6
clone size: .
J gene: TRBJ2-7
CDR3 DNA: TGTGCCAGCGGTCCCAGGGGAGAGTACGAGCAGTACTTC
CDR3 protein: CASGPRGEYEQYF

D gene: .
V gene: TRBV6-2/TRBV6-3
clone size: few
J gene: TRBJ1-5
CDR3 DNA: TGTGCCAGCAGTTACGGCAGGGCGAATCAGCCCCAGCATTTT
CDR3 protein: CASSYGRANQPQHF

D gene: TRBD1
V gene: TRBV6-5
clone size: .
J gene: TRBJ2-7
CDR3 DNA: TGTGCCAGCAGCAGAACCGGGACAGGGTCTTACGAGCAGTACTTC
CDR3 protein: CASSRTGTGSYEQYF

D gene: .
V gene: TRBV18
clone size: .
J gene: TRBJ1-3
CDR3 DNA: TGTGCCAGCTCACCGGAGGTCGGGAGCGGAAACACCATATATTTT
CDR3 protein: CASSPEVGSGNTIYF

D gene: TRBD1
V gene: TRBV7-2
clone size: once
J gene: TRBJ1-1
CDR3 DNA: TGTGCCAGCAGTCAACGGACAGGGGGCGGGGACACTGAAGCTTTCTTT
CDR3 protein: CASSQRTGGGDTEAFF

D gene: TRBD1
V gene: TRBV11-3
clone size: .
J gene: TRBJ1-1
CDR3 DNA: TGTGCCAGCAGCCCCCACAGGGGCATGAACACTGAAGCTTTCTTT
CDR3 protein: CASSPHRGMNTEAFF

D gene: TRBD1
V gene: TRBV6-2/TRBV6-3
clone size: .
J gene: TRBJ2-2
CDR3 DNA: TGTGCCAGCAGTTACTCGCACCGGGACAGGGCGAACACCGGGGAGCTGTTTTTT
CDR3 protein: CASSYSHRDRANTGELFF

D gene: .
V gene: TRBV25-1
clone size: .
J gene: TRBJ1-1
CDR3 DNA: TGTGCCAGCAGTGAATATGGCAGGGGAGATGGAGCTTTCTTT
CDR3 protein: CASSEYGRGDGAFF

D gene: .
V gene: TRBV5-1
clone size: few
J gene: TRBJ1-2
CDR3 DNA: TGCGCCAGCAGCTTTCAGGTCGGCTATGGCTACACCTTC
CDR3 protein: CASSFQVGYGYTF

D gene: .
V gene: TRBV20-1
clone size: .
J gene: TRBJ1-2
CDR3 DNA: TGCAGTGCTAGAGAAGCGCGGAACTACACCTTC
CDR3 protein: CSAREARNYTF

D gene: .
V gene: TRBV15
clone size: .
J gene: TRBJ2-5
CDR3 DNA: TGTGCCACCAGCAGAGATACATCTAGATCGGAGACCCAGTACTTC
CDR3 protein: CATSRDTSRSETQYF

D gene: .
V gene: TRBV12-3/TRBV12-4
clone size: .
J gene: TRBJ1-5
CDR3 DNA: TGTGCCAGCAGGGGAGGGGAGAATCAGCCCCAGCATTTT
CDR3 protein: CASRGGENQPQHF

D gene: .
V gene: TRBV6-1
clone size: .
J gene: TRBJ1-5
CDR3 DNA: TGTGCCAGCAGTGAAGAAGGAAGGACCAGGGATCAGCCCCAGCATTTT
CDR3 protein: CASSEEGRTRDQPQHF

D gene: .
V gene: TRBV7-9
clone size: .
J gene: TRBJ2-1
CDR3 DNA: TGTGCCAGCAGCTTAGGGTCAGGGGGGGAGCAGTTCTTC
CDR3 protein: CASSLGSGGEQFF

D gene: TRBD1
V gene: TRBV6-2/TRBV6-3
clone size: .
J gene: TRBJ1-1
CDR3 DNA: TGTGCCAGCAGTTACGGAATCAGGGGGAATGAAGCTTTCTTT
CDR3 protein: CASSYGIRGNEAFF

D gene: TRBD2
V gene: TRBV6-5
clone size: .
J gene: TRBJ2-1
CDR3 DNA: TGTGCCAGCAGTCGTGGACTAGCGGGATACAATGAGCAGTTCTTC
CDR3 protein: CASSRGLAGYNEQFF

D gene: .
V gene: TRBV19
clone size: .
J gene: TRBJ2-1
CDR3 DNA: TGTGCCAGTAGTGGAGACTTCAATGAGCAGTTCTTC
CDR3 protein: CASSGDFNEQFF

D gene: .
V gene: TRBV4-3
clone size: .
J gene: TRBJ1-4
CDR3 DNA: TGCGCCAGCAGCCAAGCTCGGGCGACAGGCCCCCGTGGCGAAAAACTGTTTTTT
CDR3 protein: CASSQARATGPRGEKLFF

D gene: .
V gene: TRBV7-2
clone size: few
J gene: TRBJ1-4
CDR3 DNA: TGTGCCAGCAGCTTAGAGACAGGACGGAGCGGAAAACTGTTTTTT
CDR3 protein: CASSLETGRSGKLFF

D gene: .
V gene: TRBV5-1
clone size: .
J gene: TRBJ1-2
CDR3 DNA: TGCGCCAGCAGCCTGACACTGGATGGCTACACCTTC
CDR3 protein: CASSLTLDGYTF

D gene: .
V gene: TRBV28
clone size: .
J gene: TRBJ1-2
CDR3 DNA: TGTGCCACCAACGCGGGCCGGGGCTACACCTTC
CDR3 protein: CATNAGRGYTF

D gene: TRBD1
V gene: TRBV28
clone size: .
J gene: TRBJ1-2
CDR3 DNA: TGTGCCAGCAGTACCCCGCAGGGGGCGGGAAACTATGGCTACACCTTC
CDR3 protein: CASSTPQGAGNYGYTF

D gene: TRBD1
V gene: TRBV13
clone size: .
J gene: TRBJ1-2
CDR3 DNA: TGTGCCAGCAGCTTTCTCTCCGGACAGGGCGGCTATGGCTACACCTTC
CDR3 protein: CASSFLSGQGGYGYTF

D gene: TRBD2
V gene: TRBV19
clone size: once
J gene: TRBJ2-5
CDR3 DNA: TGTGCCAGTAGTATATCGGCTAGCGGGGGGCAAGAGACCCAGTACTTC
CDR3 protein: CASSISASGGQETQYF

D gene: .
V gene: TRBV6-2/TRBV6-3
clone size: .
J gene: TRBJ2-3
CDR3 DNA: TGTGCCAGCAGTTACTCGGGGAGGATCCCAGATACGCAGTATTTT
CDR3 protein: CASSYSGRIPDTQYF

D gene: .
V gene: TRBV12-3/TRBV12-4
clone size: .
J gene: TRBJ1-4
CDR3 DNA: TGTGCCGCTAGGGGTTCTTCTAATGAAAAACTGTTTTTT
CDR3 protein: CAARGSSNEKLFF

D gene: TRBD2
V gene: TRBV6-1
clone size: .
J gene: TRBJ2-2
CDR3 DNA: TGTGCCAGCAGTGCCTTTAGCGGGGGGACCTACACCGGGGAGCTGTTTTTT
CDR3 protein: CASSAFSGGTYTGELFF

D gene: .
V gene: TRBV21-1
clone size: .
J gene: TRBJ1-2
CDR3 DNA: TGTGCCAGCAGCAACCGGGACAGGAGCTACTTTAACTATGGCTACACCTTC
CDR3 protein: CASSNRDRSYFNYGYTF

D gene: TRBD1
V gene: TRBV11-2
clone size: many
J gene: TRBJ2-7
CDR3 DNA: TGTGCCAGCAGCTTCGGGGACAGGGTTTCCGAGCAGTACTTC
CDR3 protein: CASSFGDRVSEQYF

D gene: .
V gene: TRBV29-1
clone size: .
J gene: TRBJ1-1
CDR3 DNA: TGCAGCGTTGAGGGTATTCAGGTTGAAGCTTTCTTT
CDR3 protein: CSVEGIQVEAFF

D gene: .
V gene: TRBV13
clone size: .
J gene: TRBJ1-3
CDR3 DNA: TGTGCCAGCAGCTTAGCCCTATTTACCTTCGGAAACACCATATATTTT
CDR3 protein: CASSLALFTFGNTIYF

D gene: TRBD1
V gene: TRBV2
clone size: .
J gene: TRBJ2-5
CDR3 DNA: TGTGCCAGCAGAAGGGACAGGGGCCAAGAGACCCAGTACTTC
CDR3 protein: CASRRDRGQETQYF

D gene: .
V gene: TRBV3-1/TRBV3-2
clone size: .
J gene: TRBJ2-1
CDR3 DNA: TGTGCCAGCAGCCAAGGGCAAGGGGCCGATGAGCAGTTCTTC
CDR3 protein: CASSQGQGADEQFF

D gene: TRBD2
V gene: TRBV9
clone size: .
J gene: TRBJ2-3
CDR3 DNA: TGTGCCAGCAGCGGGGGACTAGCGGGGGTAACAGATACGCAGTATTTT
CDR3 protein: CASSGGLAGVTDTQYF

D gene: .
V gene: TRBV15
clone size: .
J gene: TRBJ1-4
CDR3 DNA: TGTGCCACCATGGGGCCTCGGCCGATATCTAATGAAAAACTGTTTTTT
CDR3 protein: CATMGPRPISNEKLFF

D gene: .
V gene: TRBV7-6
clone size: .
J gene: TRBJ2-7
CDR3 DNA: TGTGCCAGCAGCCTCGGGACTGTCTACGAGCAGTACTTC
CDR3 protein: CASSLGTVYEQYF

D gene: .
V gene: TRBV18
clone size: .
J gene: TRBJ1-1
CDR3 DNA: TGTGCCAGCTCACCACCCTTCCAGGGAGGGAACACTGAAGCTTTCTTT
CDR3 protein: CASSPPFQGGNTEAFF

D gene: TRBD1
V gene: TRBV7-2
clone size: .
J gene: TRBJ1-2
CDR3 DNA: TGTGCCAGCAGCTTGGACAGGGGACCTAACTATGGCTACACCTTC
CDR3 protein: CASSLDRGPNYGYTF